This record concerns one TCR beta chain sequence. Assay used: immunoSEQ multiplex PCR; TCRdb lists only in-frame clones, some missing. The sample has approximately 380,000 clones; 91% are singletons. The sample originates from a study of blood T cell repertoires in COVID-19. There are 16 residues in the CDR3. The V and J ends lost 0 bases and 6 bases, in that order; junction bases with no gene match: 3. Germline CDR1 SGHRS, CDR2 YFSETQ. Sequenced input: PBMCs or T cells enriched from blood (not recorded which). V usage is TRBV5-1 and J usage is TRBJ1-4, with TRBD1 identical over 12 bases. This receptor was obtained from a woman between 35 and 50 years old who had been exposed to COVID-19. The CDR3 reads CASSLGDRGPDEKLFF. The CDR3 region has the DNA TGCGCCAGCAGCTTGGGGGACAGGGGGCCGGATGAAAAACTGTTTTTT.